Each of the 19 T cell receptor beta chains below was sequenced from the same sample in a study of blood T cell repertoires in COVID-19. Profiling relied on immunoSEQ multiplex PCR, and the TCRdb table lists in-frame clones only, not all of them. Altogether 250,000 to 300,000 clones are present, about 91% being singletons, with the ten largest covering 1.2%. Sequenced material: PBMCs or T cells enriched from blood (not recorded which). Receptors were obtained from a human donor in a cohort exposed to, infected with or recovered from COVID-19 (not recorded which). The donor label of this sample is uncertain.

The rearrangement joins TRBV7-9 to TRBJ2-1; a possible D gene is TRBD1 (6 bases). V was pared by 0 bases and J by 4 bases, with 16 bases between. The germline V gene encodes CDR1 SEHNR and CDR2 FQNEAQ (reference sequence). The CDR3 consists of 17 residues. CDR3 DNA sequence: TGTGCCAGCAGCTTAGCGTTAACAGGGAAAGGATACAATGAGCAGTTCTTC. The encoded protein is CASSLALTGKGYNEQFF.

The V and J genes are TRBV6-5 and TRBJ2-2, with a possible D match to TRBD2 (6 bases). The CDR3 runs to 11 residues. Trimming shortened V by 11 bases and J by 7 bases, and 11 bases separated the two germline ends. Germline V gene sequence: CDR1 MNHEY, CDR2 SVGAGI. The CDR3 DNA follows: TGTGCCGCGGTCGGGGGCGGGGAGCTGTTTTTT. Amino acid sequence: CAAVGGGELFF.

This chain links TRBV30 with TRBJ2-6; the D gene is possibly TRBD1 (6 bases). Germline V gene data show CDR1 as GTSNPN and CDR2 as SVGIG (reference sequence). Trimming pared 7 bases from V and 0 bases from J, leaving 16 bases between. The CDR3 length is 16 residues. The CDR3 bases are TGTGCCTCCTCGGGACACTTGAACTCTGGGGCCAACGTCCTGACTTTC. It translates to CASSGHLNSGANVLTF.

The chain joins TRBV28 to TRBJ1-3, with D maybe TRBD1 (6 bases). Germline assignment: CDR1 MDHEN and CDR2 SYDVKM. V lost 5 bases and J lost 2, with 16 bases in between. This CDR3 contains 16 residues. The CDR3 loop reads CASSLNRAGTGNTIYF. DNA for the CDR3: TGTGCCAGCAGTCTAAACAGGGCGGGTACTGGAAACACCATATATTTT.

The gene calls are TRBV4-3 and TRBJ2-7; D might be TRBD2 (6 bases). The CDR3 is 15 amino acids. The V and J ends lost 1 base and 2 bases respectively, with 12 bases between them. From germline, CDR1 is LGHNA and CDR2 YSLEER. Here the CDR3 DNA reads TGCGCCAGCAGCCAAGTAGGGACTTCTGCCTACGAGCAGTACTTC. As protein: CASSQVGTSAYEQYF.

The chain employs TRBV5-1 and TRBJ2-3, with 12 bases aligning to TRBD2. V shed 0 bases, J shed 6 bases, and the junction held 5 bases outside the gene matches. This CDR3 comprises 16 residues. From germline, CDR1 is SGHRS and CDR2 YFSETQ. The CDR3 is CASSLAASGGADTQYF. CDR3 coding DNA: TGCGCCAGCAGCTTGGCCGCTAGCGGGGGGGCCGATACGCAGTATTTT.

The chain uses TRBV19 and TRBJ1-2, with 8 bases matching TRBD1. Germline CDR1 and CDR2: LNHDA and SQIVND (reference sequence). Trimming took 0 bases from V and 7 from J; bases not matched to a gene: 4. This CDR3 contains 14 residues. CDR3 in DNA: TGTGCCAGTAGTATAGACAGGGGGCAAAGTGGCTACACCTTC. It codes for CASSIDRGQSGYTF.

The CDR3 nucleotides are TGTGCCAGCACTTCCCCTCTTGACAGGGAAGAGACCCAGTACTTC. As protein: CASTSPLDREETQYF. The gene calls are TRBV7-9 and TRBJ2-5; 7 bases line up with TRBD1. Per germline, CDR1 SEHNR and CDR2 FQNEAQ (reference sequence). The V gene end was trimmed by 7 bases and the J gene end by 3 bases; junction bases not matched to a gene: 11. The CDR3 runs to 15 residues.

The V call is TRBV5-6, the J call TRBJ2-7; D possibly corresponds to TRBD1 (5 bases). The CDR3 has 14 residues. Germline V CDR1 and CDR2: SGHDT, YYEEEE. V gave up 4 bases and J gave up 0 bases, with 11 bases separating them. The CDR3, as DNA: TGTGCCAGCAGCCCAGGGCCGGGCTCCTACGAGCAGTACTTC. The encoded protein is CASSPGPGSYEQYF. The whole variable domain, filled in from reference TRBV5-6 and TRBJ2-7, reads DAGVTQSPTHLIKTRGQQVTLRCSPKSGHDTVSWYQQALGQGPQFIFQYYEEEERQRGNFPDRFSGHQFPNYSSELNVNALLLGDSALYLCASSPGPGSYEQYFGPGTRLTVT.

V and J are TRBV10-3 and TRBJ2-1; 7 bases are a match to TRBD1. This CDR3 contains 18 residues. Germline V gene lookup returns CDR1 ENHRY and CDR2 SYGVKD. The V gene end was trimmed by 0 bases and the J gene end by 7 bases; junction bases not matched to a gene: 15. The chain's CDR3 is CAISESPPGRGNLNEQFF. The CDR3 DNA reads as TGTGCCATCAGTGAGTCTCCGCCTGGCAGGGGGAATCTTAATGAGCAGTTCTTC.

This clone was seen just once. The V gene is TRBV7-8, the J gene TRBJ2-1; TRBD1 matches 7 bases. Per germline, CDR1 SGHVS and CDR2 FQNEAQ. The CDR3 runs 16 residues. V trimming: 10 bases; J trimming: 7 bases; junction bases outside the gene matches: 19. CDR3 coding DNA: TGTGCCACCCGAGAACGGACAGGTACTAGAGGGAATGAGCAGTTCTTC. Protein: CATRERTGTRGNEQFF.

The rearrangement uses TRBV30 and TRBJ1-1; 8 nucleotides agree with TRBD1. V shed 5 bases and J 10 bases; nucleotides not matched to a gene: 15. From germline, CDR1 is GTSNPN and CDR2 SVGIG (reference sequence). This CDR3 spans 14 amino acids. CDR3 in amino acids: CAWVGGVTGGRAFF. CDR3 DNA sequence: TGTGCCTGGGTCGGTGGCGTCACAGGGGGAAGAGCTTTCTTT.

The CDR3 spells CASSVRVADSPLHF. DNA of the CDR3: TGTGCCAGCAGCGTGAGGGTCGCAGATTCACCCCTCCACTTT. V is TRBV11-2 and J is TRBJ1-6; D is unclear. The CDR3 is 14 residues long. The germline V gene has CDR1 SGHAT and CDR2 FQNNGV. V was shortened by 5 bases and J by 8 bases, with 13 bases between the two germline ends.

Turning to this clone: One junction end does not reproduce the germline sequence, and a read error may be involved. V usage is TRBV7-9 and J usage is TRBJ2-3, with 8 bases that match TRBD2. CDR3 length equals 13 residues. The germline CDR1 and CDR2 sequences are SEHNR and FQNEAQ (reference sequence). CDR3 nucleotides: TGCGCTACGGCGGGGGGCGGCACAGATACGCAGTATTTT. Its protein is CATAGGGTDTQYF.

The V and J genes are TRBV5-4 and TRBJ2-2; 10 nucleotides align to TRBD2. The ends lost 3 bases at V and 3 bases at J; junction bases unmatched: 14. The CDR3 spans 19 residues. The germline V gene has CDR1 SGHNT and CDR2 YYREEE (reference sequence). CDR3 DNA sequence: TGTGCCAGCAGCTGCCCTGACGGGAGCGGGGGGGCCGACACCGGGGAGCTGTTTTTT. Translated: CASSCPDGSGGADTGELFF. Full variable domain (outside the CDR3, taken from reference TRBV5-4 and TRBJ2-2): ETGVTQSPTHLIKTRGQQVTLRCSSQSGHNTVSWYQQALGQGPQFIFQYYREEENGRGNFPPRFSGLQFPNYSSELNVNALELDDSALYLCASSCPDGSGGADTGELFFGEGSRLTVL.

This clone has just one count. The CDR3 spells CASSVAGQAWGNEQFF. The CDR3 DNA follows: TGTGCCAGCAGCGTCGCCGGACAGGCCTGGGGCAATGAGCAGTTCTTC. The rearrangement links TRBV9 to TRBJ2-1; 7 nucleotides agree with TRBD1. Germline CDR1 is SGDLS and CDR2 is YYNGEE. The ends lost 2 bases at V and 6 bases at J; junction bases unmatched: 11. This CDR3 region has 16 residues.

The chain recombines TRBV7-9 with TRBJ1-1; 7 bases match TRBD1. This CDR3 region has 12 residues. In germline, CDR1 is SEHNR, CDR2 FQNEAQ (reference sequence). The junction had 5 bases not matched to a gene; V was cut back by 10 bases and J by 3 bases. This CDR3 reads CATITGDTEAFF. In DNA, the CDR3 is TGTGCCACTATAACAGGGGACACTGAAGCTTTCTTT.

V usage is TRBV9 and J usage is TRBJ2-3; D is uncertain. Germline lookup yields CDR1 SGDLS and CDR2 YYNGEE. V dropped 0 bases and J dropped 2 bases, with 10 bases sitting between them. This CDR3 has 15 amino acids. CDR3 region: CASSVALSNTDTQYF. The DNA for the CDR3 is TGTGCCAGCAGCGTAGCACTATCAAACACAGATACGCAGTATTTT.

The rearrangement links TRBV5-6 to TRBJ1-6; 7 bases agree with TRBD1. CDR1 and CDR2 (germline): SGHDT, YYEEEE. Unmatched junction bases numbered 4, after V lost 10 bases and J lost 0 bases. The CDR3 totals 14 residues. The CDR3 loop is CAPGDSSYNSPLHF. CDR3 sequence (DNA): TGTGCCCCCGGGGACAGCTCCTATAATTCACCCCTCCACTTT.